What follows are 7 T cell receptor beta chains derived from one specimen sequenced in a study of cytomegalovirus exposure and HLA in healthy donors. Amplification used 60 Vbeta primers and 13 Jbeta primers. TCRdb keeps only in-frame clones here, not all; method: immunoSEQ multiplex PCR. This table has tens of thousands of clones, about four fifths appearing once. The sequencing input was PBMCs. All receptors come from a human donor in good health.

V usage is TRBV4-3 and J usage is TRBJ2-1, with a tentative D call TRBD1 (7 bases). The germline V gene has CDR1 LGHNA and CDR2 YSLEER. CDR3 length: 15 amino acids. The V end lost 4 bases, the J end lost 4 bases, and 14 bases lay between the germline ends. CDR3 sequence (DNA): TGCGCCAGCAGCCCGGTGACAGGGACTTACAATGAGCAGTTCTTC. Translation gives CASSPVTGTYNEQFF.

The DNA for the CDR3 is TGTGCCAGCTCCCTCACACAGGGGAACCAAGAGACCCAGTACTTC. This codes for CASSLTQGNQETQYF. The chain employs TRBV18 and TRBJ2-5, with TRBD1 matching 7 bases. Looked up from germline, CDR1 is KGHSH and CDR2 is LQKENI. V was clipped by 6 bases and J by 0 bases; unmatched bases: 7. The CDR3 has 15 residues. Full variable domain (missing parts from reference TRBV18 and TRBJ2-5): NAGVMQNPRHLVRRRGQEARLRCSPMKGHSHVYWYRQLPEEGLKFMVYLQKENIIDESGMPKERFSAEFPKEGPSILRIQQVVRGDSAAYFCASSLTQGNQETQYFGPGTRLLVL.

Only one count was recorded for this clone. The chain couples TRBV5-4 to TRBJ2-3; 9 bases agree with TRBD2. V lost 4 bases to trimming and J lost 3 bases; unmatched junction nucleotides: 9. This CDR3 region has 16 residues. CDR1 and CDR2 (germline): SGHNT, YYREEE (reference sequence). The CDR3 here is CASSTLAGAVTDTQYF. The CDR3 nucleotides read TGTGCCAGCAGCACGTTAGCGGGAGCTGTGACAGATACGCAGTATTTT.

This chain connects TRBV14 to TRBJ2-5; the match to TRBD1 covers 8 bases. J gave up 4 bases and V 1 base, and 8 bases lay outside the gene matches. The CDR3 has 16 amino acids. Germline values: CDR1 SGHDN, CDR2 FVKESK. In DNA, the CDR3 is TGTGCCAGCAGCCAAGGGGGTCCGGGGACAGGAGAGACCCAGTACTTC. Its protein is CASSQGGPGTGETQYF.

The chain has TRBV7-2 and TRBJ2-4; D gene unclear. Germline V gene data show CDR1 as SGHTA and CDR2 as FQGNSA. Trimming took 3 bases from V and 3 from J, leaving 6 bases between them. CDR3 length: 13 amino acids. The CDR3 here is CASSFGHKNIQYF. Written as DNA, the CDR3 is TGTGCCAGCAGCTTTGGCCACAAAAACATTCAGTACTTC.

The rearrangement joins TRBV6-6 to TRBJ2-4; 8 positions match TRBD1. Germline lookup yields CDR1 MNHNY and CDR2 SVGAGI (reference sequence). The junction had 14 bases not matched to a gene; V was cut back by 6 bases and J by 7 bases. The CDR3 has 16 residues. The CDR3 DNA reads as TGTGCCAGCAGAACCTCAACCGGGACAGGATGGAACATTCAGTACTTC. This codes for CASRTSTGTGWNIQYF.

The chain links TRBV2 to TRBJ1-4; 7 nucleotides agree with TRBD1. The CDR3 contains 14 residues. Germline V lookup: CDR1 SNHLY, CDR2 FYNNEI. J gave up 6 bases and V 3 bases, and 4 bases lay outside the gene matches. CDR3 sequence reads: CASSEVRGYEKLFF. The CDR3 DNA is TGTGCCAGCAGTGAGGTCAGGGGGTATGAAAAACTGTTTTTT.